Listed here is a single T cell receptor (beta chain). These data come from a study of T cells and Merkel cell carcinoma outcomes. Produced via immunoSEQ multiplex PCR; TCRdb's table is partial and in-frame only. Among about 3,000 clones listed, roughly 85% were seen once. Germline V gene data show CDR1 as KGHSH and CDR2 as LQKENI. The CDR3 length is 14 residues. Unmatched junction bases numbered 1, after V lost 2 bases and J lost 3 bases. The sample taken for sequencing was tumor tissue from Merkel cell carcinoma. The clonotype was recovered from a human donor with Merkel cell carcinoma. The rearrangement links TRBV18 to TRBJ2-3; 8 nucleotides align to TRBD2. The CDR3: CASSPAGGTDTQYF. The CDR3 region has the DNA TGTGCCAGCTCACCAGCGGGGGGTACAGATACGCAGTATTTT.